This T cell receptor (beta chain) was profiled in a study of TIL therapy for anti-PD-1-resistant metastatic lung cancer. Findings of the study overall: Compared with baseline intratumoral T cells, expanded TIL cultures were more clonal and less diverse (approximately 6.6% vs 31%).

This clone was observed many times. The antigen is unknown. The time point: pre-treatment sample, taken before nivolumab and TIL therapy. Pleural nodules or supraclavicular lymph nodes made up most of the excised metastases sampled. Tumor harvest preceded PD-1/PD-L1 blockade, followed by nivolumab treatment. Patients were adults with stage 4 NSCLC. This was the immunoSEQ v3 assay. Sequencing depth was 1.9 million or so read pairs for survey level, roughly 4.5-6.5 million for deep. The assay was immunoSEQ multiplex PCR, and TCRdb's table has in-frame clones only and misses some. The sample includes more than 90,000 clones, 50% to 70% seen only once; the top ten take approximately 11%. The CDR3 covers 15 residues. V was shortened by 2 bases and J by 5 bases, with 16 bases between the two germline ends. The germline CDR1 and CDR2 sequences are MDHEN and SYDVKM.

This receptor was obtained from a person aged 25-80 years with non-small cell lung cancer. The rearrangement links TRBV28 to TRBJ2-7; D is possibly TRBD2 (5 bases). This material consisted of tumor tissue, taken at baseline. CDR3 residues: CASSLRLELRDEQYF. The CDR3 region has the DNA TGTGCCAGCAGTTTAAGATTGGAATTGCGGGACGAGCAGTACTTC.